One T cell receptor (beta chain) is described in this entry. This entry belongs to a study of blood T cell repertoires in COVID-19. The wider study: Some COVID-19 samples were acute and others convalescent; all came from the United States, Italy and Spain.

Only in-frame clones appear in the TCRdb table, and some are missing; sequencing was by immunoSEQ multiplex PCR. Of about 120,000 clones listed, 80% to 90% were seen once; the top ten hold approximately 28%. Germline assignment: CDR1 MNHEY and CDR2 SVGAGI. Trimming cost V 0 bases and J 3 bases, with 12 bases left between them. This CDR3 is 16 amino acids long. This chain uses TRBV6-5 with TRBJ1-3; D unclear. The sequence was obtained from a man between 65 and 80 years old with active or convalescent COVID-19. The sequenced sample consisted of peripheral blood. For the CDR3, the DNA is TGTGCCAGCAGTTACTCCCCGGGGTTTAATGGAAACACCATATATTTT. Translated, it gives CASSYSPGFNGNTIYF.